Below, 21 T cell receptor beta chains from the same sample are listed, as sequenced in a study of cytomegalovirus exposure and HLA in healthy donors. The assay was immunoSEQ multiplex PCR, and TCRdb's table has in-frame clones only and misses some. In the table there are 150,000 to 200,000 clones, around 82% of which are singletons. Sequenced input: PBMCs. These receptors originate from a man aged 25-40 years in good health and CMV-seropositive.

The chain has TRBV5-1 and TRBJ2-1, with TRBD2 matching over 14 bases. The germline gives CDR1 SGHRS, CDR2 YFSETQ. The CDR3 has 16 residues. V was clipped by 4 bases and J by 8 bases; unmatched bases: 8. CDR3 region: CASSRGTSGGLDEQFF. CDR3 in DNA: TGCGCCAGCAGCCGGGGGACTAGCGGGGGTCTCGATGAGCAGTTCTTC. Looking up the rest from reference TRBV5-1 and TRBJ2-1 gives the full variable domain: KAGVTQTPRYLIKTRGQQVTLSCSPISGHRSVSWYQQTPGQGLQFLFEYFSETQRNKGNFPGRFSGRQFSNSRSEMNVSTLELGDSALYLCASSRGTSGGLDEQFFGPGTRLTVL.

The CDR3 spells CASSQVSTSVSSGANVLTF. CDR3 nucleotides: TGCGCCAGCAGCCAAGTCTCGACTAGCGTGAGCTCTGGGGCCAACGTCCTGACTTTC. The V call is TRBV4-1, the J call TRBJ2-6; 8 bases are shared with TRBD2. The junction had 8 bases not matched to a gene; V was cut back by 1 base and J by 0 bases. This CDR3 has 19 residues. Germline V gene sequence: CDR1 MGHRA, CDR2 YSYEKL.

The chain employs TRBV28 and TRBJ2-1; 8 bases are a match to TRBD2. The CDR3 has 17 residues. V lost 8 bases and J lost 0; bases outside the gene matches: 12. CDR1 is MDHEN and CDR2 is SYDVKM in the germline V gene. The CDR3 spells CASPKAGGSSSYNEQFF. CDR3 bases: TGTGCCAGCCCCAAGGCGGGAGGCTCAAGCTCCTACAATGAGCAGTTCTTC. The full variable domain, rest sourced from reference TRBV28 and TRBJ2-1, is DVKVTQSSRYLVKRTGEKVFLECVQDMDHENMFWYRQDPGLGLRLIYFSYDVKMKEKGDIPEGYSVSREKKERFSLILESASTNQTSMYLCASPKAGGSSSYNEQFFGPGTRLTVL.

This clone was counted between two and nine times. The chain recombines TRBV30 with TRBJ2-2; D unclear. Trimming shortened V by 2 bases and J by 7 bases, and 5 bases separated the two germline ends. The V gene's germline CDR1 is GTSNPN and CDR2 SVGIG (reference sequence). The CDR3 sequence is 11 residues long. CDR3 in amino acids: CAWSSGGELFF. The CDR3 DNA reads TGTGCCTGGAGTTCAGGCGGGGAGCTGTTTTTT.

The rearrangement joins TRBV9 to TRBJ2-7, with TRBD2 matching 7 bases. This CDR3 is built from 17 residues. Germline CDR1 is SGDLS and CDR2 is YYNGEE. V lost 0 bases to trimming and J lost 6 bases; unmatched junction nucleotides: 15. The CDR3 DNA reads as TGTGCCAGCAGCGTAGTCCCGGGAGGAACCCTAGACGGCGAGCAGTACTTC. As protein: CASSVVPGGTLDGEQYF.

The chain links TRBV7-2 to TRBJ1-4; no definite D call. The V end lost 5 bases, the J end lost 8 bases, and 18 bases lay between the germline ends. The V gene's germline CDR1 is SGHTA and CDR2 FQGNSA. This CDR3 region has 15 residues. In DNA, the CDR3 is TGTGCCAGCAGCGCCGTACGAGGTTGGTCAGAAAAACTGTTTTTT. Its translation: CASSAVRGWSEKLFF.

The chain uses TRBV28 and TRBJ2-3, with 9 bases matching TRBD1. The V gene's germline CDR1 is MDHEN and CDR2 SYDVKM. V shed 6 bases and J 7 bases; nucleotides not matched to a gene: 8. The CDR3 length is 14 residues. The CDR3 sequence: CASSTTGTGNTQYF. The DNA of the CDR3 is TGTGCCAGCAGCACTACCGGGACAGGGAATACGCAGTATTTT. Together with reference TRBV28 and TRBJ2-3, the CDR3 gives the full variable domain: DVKVTQSSRYLVKRTGEKVFLECVQDMDHENMFWYRQDPGLGLRLIYFSYDVKMKEKGDIPEGYSVSREKKERFSLILESASTNQTSMYLCASSTTGTGNTQYFGPGTRLTVL.

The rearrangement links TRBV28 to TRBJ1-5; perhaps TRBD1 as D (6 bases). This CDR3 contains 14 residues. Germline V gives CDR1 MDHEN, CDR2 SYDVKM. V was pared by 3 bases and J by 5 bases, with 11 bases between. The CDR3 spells CASSFGQGHQPQHF. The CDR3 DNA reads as TGTGCCAGCAGTTTTGGGCAGGGGCATCAGCCCCAGCATTTT.

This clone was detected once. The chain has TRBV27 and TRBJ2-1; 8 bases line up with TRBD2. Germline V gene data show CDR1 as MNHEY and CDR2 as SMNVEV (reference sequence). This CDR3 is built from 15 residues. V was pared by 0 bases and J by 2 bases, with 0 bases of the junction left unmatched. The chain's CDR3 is CASSLSGLAYNEQFF. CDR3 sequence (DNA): TGTGCCAGCAGTTTATCGGGACTAGCCTACAATGAGCAGTTCTTC.

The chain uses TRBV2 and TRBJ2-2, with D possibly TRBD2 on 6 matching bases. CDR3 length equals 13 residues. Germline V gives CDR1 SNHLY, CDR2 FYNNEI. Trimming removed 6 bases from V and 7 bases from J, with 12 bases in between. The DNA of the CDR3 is TGTGCCAGCAGAGGGACTCTAAGCGGGGAGCTGTTTTTT. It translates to CASRGTLSGELFF.

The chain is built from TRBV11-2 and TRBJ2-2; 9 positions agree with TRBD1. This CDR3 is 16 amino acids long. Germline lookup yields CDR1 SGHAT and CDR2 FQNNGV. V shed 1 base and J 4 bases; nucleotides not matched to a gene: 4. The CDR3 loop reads CASSLVQGAGTGELFF. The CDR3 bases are TGTGCCAGCAGCTTAGTACAGGGGGCGGGCACCGGGGAGCTGTTTTTT. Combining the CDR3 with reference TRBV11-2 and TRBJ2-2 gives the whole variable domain EAGVAQSPRYKIIEKRQSVAFWCNPISGHATLYWYQQILGQGPKLLIQFQNNGVVDDSQLPKDRFSAERLKGVDSTLKIQPAKLEDSAVYLCASSLVQGAGTGELFFGEGSRLTVL.

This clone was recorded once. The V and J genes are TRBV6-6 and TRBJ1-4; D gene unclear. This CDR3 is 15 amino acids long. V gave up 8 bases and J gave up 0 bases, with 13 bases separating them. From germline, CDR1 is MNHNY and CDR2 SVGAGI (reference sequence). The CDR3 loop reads CASQTTGATNEKLFF. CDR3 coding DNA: TGTGCCAGCCAGACGACGGGTGCAACTAATGAAAAACTGTTTTTT.

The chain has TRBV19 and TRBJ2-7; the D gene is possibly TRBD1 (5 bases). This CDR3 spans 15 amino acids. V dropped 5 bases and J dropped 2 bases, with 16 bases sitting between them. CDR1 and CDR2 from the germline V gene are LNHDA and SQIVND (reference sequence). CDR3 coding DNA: TGTGCCAGTAGTCCTGACTTTTGGGGCCCCTACGAGCAGTACTTC. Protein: CASSPDFWGPYEQYF. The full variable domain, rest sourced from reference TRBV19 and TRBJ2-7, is DGGITQSPKYLFRKEGQNVTLSCEQNLNHDAMYWYRQDPGQGLRLIYYSQIVNDFQKGDIAEGYSVSREKKESFPLTVTSAQKNPTAFYLCASSPDFWGPYEQYFGPGTRLTVT.

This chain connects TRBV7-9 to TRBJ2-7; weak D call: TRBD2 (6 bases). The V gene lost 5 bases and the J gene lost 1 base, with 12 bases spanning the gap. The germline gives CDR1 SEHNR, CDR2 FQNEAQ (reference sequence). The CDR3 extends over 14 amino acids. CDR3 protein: CASSPAGRSYEQYF. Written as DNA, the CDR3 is TGTGCCAGCAGCCCGGCGGGGCGTTCCTACGAGCAGTACTTC.

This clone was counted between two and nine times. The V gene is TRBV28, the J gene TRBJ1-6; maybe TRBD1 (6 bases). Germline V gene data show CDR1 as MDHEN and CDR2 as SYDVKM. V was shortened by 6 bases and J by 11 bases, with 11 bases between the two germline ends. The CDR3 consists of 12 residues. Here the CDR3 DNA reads TGTGCCAGCAGCCAGGGGATAACACCCCTCCACTTT. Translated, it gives CASSQGITPLHF.

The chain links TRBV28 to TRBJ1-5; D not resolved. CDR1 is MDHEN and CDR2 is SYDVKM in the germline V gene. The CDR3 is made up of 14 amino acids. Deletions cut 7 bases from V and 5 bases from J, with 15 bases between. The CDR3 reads CASTPGFRDQPQHF. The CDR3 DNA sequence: TGTGCCAGCACCCCGGGGTTCCGAGATCAGCCCCAGCATTTT.

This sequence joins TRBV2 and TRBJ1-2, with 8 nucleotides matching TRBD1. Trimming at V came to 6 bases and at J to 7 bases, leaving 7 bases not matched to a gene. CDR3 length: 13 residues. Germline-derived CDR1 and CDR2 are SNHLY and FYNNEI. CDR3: CASRDGQGAGYTF. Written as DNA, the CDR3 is TGTGCCAGCAGAGACGGACAGGGCGCTGGCTACACCTTC.

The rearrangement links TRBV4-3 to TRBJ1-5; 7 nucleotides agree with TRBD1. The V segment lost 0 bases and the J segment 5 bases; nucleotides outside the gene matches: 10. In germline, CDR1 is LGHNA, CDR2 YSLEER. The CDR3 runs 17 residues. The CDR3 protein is CASSQDARDSYYQPQHF. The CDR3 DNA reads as TGCGCCAGCAGCCAAGATGCTCGGGACAGCTACTATCAGCCCCAGCATTTT.

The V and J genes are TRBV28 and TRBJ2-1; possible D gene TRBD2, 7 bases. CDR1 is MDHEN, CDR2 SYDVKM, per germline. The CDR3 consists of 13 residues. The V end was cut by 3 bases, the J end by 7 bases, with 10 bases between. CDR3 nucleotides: TGTGCCAGCAGTTTCGAGGGGGGGAATGAGCAGTTCTTC. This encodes CASSFEGGNEQFF.

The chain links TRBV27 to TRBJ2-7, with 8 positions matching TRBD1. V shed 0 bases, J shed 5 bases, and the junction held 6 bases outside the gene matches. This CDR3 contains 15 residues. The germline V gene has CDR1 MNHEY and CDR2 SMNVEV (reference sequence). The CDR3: CASSLSPTGVDEQYF. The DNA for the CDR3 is TGTGCCAGCAGTTTATCCCCGACAGGGGTAGACGAGCAGTACTTC.

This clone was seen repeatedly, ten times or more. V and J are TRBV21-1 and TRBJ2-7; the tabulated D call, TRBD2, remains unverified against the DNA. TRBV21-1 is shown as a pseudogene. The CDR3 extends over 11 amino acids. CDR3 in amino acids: CASVTFYEQYF. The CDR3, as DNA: TGTGCCAGCGTAACTTTCTACGAGCAGTACTTC.